The TCR beta chain under discussion was sequenced for a study of sequential checkpoint blockade in melanoma. Study summary: Each arm's sequence ended with maintenance nivolumab.

The treatment is: randomized to nivolumab then ipilimumab (arm A) or the reverse (arm B). DNA-damaging chemotherapy had not been given to any patient beforehand. Measured with immunoSEQ multiplex PCR; TCRdb has only the in-frame clones, and not every one. Found here are approximately 9,000 clones, 60% to 75% of them singletons; the top ten hold about 15%. This TCR derives from a human donor with melanoma. This specimen was CD8+ T cells sorted from blood (inferred from file names), taken from a patient given nivolumab and ipilimumab in sequence.

This chain's CDR3 is CASRSANYGYTF. Written as DNA, the CDR3 is TGTGCCAGCAGGTCAGCTAACTATGGCTACACCTTC. The chain employs TRBV6-5 and TRBJ1-2, with D uncertain. This CDR3 has 12 residues. Germline CDR1 is MNHEY and CDR2 is SVGAGI. V gave up 6 bases and J gave up 0 bases, with 5 bases separating them.